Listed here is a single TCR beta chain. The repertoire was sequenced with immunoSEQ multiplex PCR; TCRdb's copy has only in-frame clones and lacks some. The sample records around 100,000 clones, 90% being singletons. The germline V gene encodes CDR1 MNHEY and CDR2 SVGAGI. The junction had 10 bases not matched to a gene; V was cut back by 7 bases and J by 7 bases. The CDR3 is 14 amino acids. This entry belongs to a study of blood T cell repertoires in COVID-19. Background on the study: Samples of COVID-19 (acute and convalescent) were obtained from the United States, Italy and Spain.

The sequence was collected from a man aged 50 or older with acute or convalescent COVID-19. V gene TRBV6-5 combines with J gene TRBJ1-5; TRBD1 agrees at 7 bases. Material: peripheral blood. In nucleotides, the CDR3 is TGTGCCAGCACCGGTAGACAGGGTTGGCAGCCCCAGCATTTT. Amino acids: CASTGRQGWQPQHF.